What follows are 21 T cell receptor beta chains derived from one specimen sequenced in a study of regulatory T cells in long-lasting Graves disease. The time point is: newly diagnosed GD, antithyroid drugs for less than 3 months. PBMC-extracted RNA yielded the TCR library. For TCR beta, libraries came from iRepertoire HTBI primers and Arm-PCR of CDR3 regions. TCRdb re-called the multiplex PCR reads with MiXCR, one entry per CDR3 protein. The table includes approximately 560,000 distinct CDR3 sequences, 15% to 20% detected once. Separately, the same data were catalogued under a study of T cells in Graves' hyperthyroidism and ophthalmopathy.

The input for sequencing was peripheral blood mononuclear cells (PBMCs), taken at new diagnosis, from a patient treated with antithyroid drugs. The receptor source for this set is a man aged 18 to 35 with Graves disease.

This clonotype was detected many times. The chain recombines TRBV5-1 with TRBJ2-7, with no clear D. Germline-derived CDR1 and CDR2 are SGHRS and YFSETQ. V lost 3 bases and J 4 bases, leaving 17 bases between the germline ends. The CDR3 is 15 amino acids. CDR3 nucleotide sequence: TGCGCCAGCAGCTCCCTGGGTGGTGGAGTTTACGAGCAGTACTTC. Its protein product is CASSSLGGGVYEQYF.

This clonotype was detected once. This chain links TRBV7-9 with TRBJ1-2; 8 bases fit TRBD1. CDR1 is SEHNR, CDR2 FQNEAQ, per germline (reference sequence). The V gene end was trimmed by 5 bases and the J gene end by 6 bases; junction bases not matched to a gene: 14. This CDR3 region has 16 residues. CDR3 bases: TGTGCCAGCAGCCAAGATAAGAGGACAGGGATCGATGGCTACACCTTC. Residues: CASSQDKRTGIDGYTF.

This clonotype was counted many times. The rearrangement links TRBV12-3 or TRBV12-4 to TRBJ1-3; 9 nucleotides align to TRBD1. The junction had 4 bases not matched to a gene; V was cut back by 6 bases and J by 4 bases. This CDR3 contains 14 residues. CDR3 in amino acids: CASRDRGRGNTIYF. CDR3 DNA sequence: TGTGCCAGCAGGGACAGGGGCCGGGGAAACACCATATATTTT.

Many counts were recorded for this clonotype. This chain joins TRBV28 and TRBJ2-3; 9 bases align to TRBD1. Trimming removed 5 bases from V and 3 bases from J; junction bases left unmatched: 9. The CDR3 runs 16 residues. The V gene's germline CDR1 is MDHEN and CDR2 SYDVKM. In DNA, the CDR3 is TGTGCCAGCAGTATTACCGGGACAGGGTTGACAGATACGCAGTATTTT. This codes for CASSITGTGLTDTQYF.

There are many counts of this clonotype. CDR3 loop: CASKTLGGPYEQYF. The CDR3 DNA reads TGTGCCAGCAAAACCTTAGGTGGCCCCTACGAGCAGTACTTC. The rearrangement uses TRBV12-3 or TRBV12-4 and TRBJ2-7; the D is unclear. CDR3 length equals 14 residues. The V end lost 7 bases, the J end lost 2 bases, and 15 bases lay between the germline ends.

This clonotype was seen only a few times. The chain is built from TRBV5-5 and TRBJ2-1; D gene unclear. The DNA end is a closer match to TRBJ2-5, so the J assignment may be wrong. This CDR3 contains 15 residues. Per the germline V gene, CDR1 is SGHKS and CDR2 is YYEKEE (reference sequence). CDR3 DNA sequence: TGTGCCAGCAGTCCATGGCCAGGATCCCAAGAGACCCAGTACTTC. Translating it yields CASSPWPGSQETQYF.

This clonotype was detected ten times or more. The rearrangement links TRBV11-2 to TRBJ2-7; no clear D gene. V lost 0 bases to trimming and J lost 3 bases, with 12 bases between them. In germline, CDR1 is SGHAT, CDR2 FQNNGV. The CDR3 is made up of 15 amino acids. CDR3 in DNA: TGTGCCAGCAGCTTAGATCTCAACTGGAGCTACGAGCAGTACTTC. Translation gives CASSLDLNWSYEQYF.

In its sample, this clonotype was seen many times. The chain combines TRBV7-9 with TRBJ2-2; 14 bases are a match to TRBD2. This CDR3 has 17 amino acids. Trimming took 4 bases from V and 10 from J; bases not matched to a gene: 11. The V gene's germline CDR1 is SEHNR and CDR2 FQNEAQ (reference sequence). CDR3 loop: CASSSPWTSGRIEELFF. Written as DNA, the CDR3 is TGTGCCAGCAGCTCCCCATGGACTAGCGGGAGGATTGAGGAGCTGTTTTTT.

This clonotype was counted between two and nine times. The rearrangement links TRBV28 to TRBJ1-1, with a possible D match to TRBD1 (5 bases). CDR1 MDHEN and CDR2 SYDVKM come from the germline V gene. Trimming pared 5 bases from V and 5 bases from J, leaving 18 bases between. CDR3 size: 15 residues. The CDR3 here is CASSPSSGGGTEAFF. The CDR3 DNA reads TGTGCCAGCAGTCCCTCAAGCGGGGGGGGGACTGAAGCTTTCTTT.

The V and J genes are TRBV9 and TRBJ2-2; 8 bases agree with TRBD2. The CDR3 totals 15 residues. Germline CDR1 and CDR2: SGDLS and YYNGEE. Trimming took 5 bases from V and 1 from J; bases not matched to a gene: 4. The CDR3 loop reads CASSPGTRNTGELFF. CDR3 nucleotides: TGTGCCAGCAGTCCCGGGACTAGGAACACCGGGGAGCTGTTTTTT.

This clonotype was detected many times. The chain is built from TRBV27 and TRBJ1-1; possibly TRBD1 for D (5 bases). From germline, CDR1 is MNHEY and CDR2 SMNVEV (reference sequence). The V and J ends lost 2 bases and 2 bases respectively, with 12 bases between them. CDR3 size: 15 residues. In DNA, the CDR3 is TGTGCCAGCAGTTTACAGGAGGGGAGTAACACTGAAGCTTTCTTT. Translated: CASSLQEGSNTEAFF.

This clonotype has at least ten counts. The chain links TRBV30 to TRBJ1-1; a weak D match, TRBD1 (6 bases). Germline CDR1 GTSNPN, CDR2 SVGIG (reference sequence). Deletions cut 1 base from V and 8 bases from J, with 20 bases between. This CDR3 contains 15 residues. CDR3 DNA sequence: TGTGCCTGGAGTGATGCTCGCGGGGGCATTTTGGAAGCTTTCTTT. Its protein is CAWSDARGGILEAFF.

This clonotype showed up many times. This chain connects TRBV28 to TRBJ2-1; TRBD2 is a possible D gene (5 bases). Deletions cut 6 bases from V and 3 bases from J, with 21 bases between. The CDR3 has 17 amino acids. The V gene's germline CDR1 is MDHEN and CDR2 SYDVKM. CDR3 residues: CASRTTMTGPYYNEQFF. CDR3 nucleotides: TGTGCCAGCAGGACTACCATGACCGGGCCTTACTACAATGAGCAGTTCTTC.

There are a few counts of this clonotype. The DNA for the CDR3 is TGTGCCAGCAGTTCTAGCGGGTTAGCCAAAAACATTCAGTACTTC. Translating gives CASSSSGLAKNIQYF. The rearrangement uses TRBV6-9 and TRBJ2-4, with 8 positions matching TRBD2. Trimming at V came to 4 bases and at J to 0 bases, leaving 2 bases not matched to a gene. Germline-derived CDR1 and CDR2 are MNHGY and SVAAGI. This CDR3 is 15 amino acids long.

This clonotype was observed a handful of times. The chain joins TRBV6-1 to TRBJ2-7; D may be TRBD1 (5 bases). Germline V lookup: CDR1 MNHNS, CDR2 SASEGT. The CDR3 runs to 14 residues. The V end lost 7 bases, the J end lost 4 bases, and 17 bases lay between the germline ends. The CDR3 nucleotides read TGTGCCAGCAACCAGGTCCAGGGCGCGTACGAGCAGTACTTC. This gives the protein CASNQVQGAYEQYF.

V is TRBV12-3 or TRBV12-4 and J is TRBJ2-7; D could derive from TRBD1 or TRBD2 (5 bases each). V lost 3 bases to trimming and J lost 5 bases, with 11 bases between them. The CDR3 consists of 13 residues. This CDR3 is CASSFSLGDEQYF. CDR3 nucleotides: TGTGCCAGCAGTTTTTCTTTGGGGGACGAGCAGTACTTC.

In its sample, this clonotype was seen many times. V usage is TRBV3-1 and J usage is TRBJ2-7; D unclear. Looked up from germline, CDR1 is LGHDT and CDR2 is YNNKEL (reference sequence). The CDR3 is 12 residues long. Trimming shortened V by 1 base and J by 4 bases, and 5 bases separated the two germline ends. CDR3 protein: CASSQALYEQYF. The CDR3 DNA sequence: TGTGCCAGCAGCCAAGCCCTATACGAGCAGTACTTC.

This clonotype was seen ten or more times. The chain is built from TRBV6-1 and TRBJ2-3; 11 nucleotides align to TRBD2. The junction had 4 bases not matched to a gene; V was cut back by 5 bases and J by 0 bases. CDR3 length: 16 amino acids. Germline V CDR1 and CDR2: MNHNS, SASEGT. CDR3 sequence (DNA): TGTGCCAGCAGTACTCTAGCGGGAGGTAGCACAGATACGCAGTATTTT. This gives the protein CASSTLAGGSTDTQYF.

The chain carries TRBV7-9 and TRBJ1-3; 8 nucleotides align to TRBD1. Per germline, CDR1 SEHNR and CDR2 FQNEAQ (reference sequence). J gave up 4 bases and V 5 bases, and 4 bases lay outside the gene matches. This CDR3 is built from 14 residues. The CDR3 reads CASSLRQGGNTIYF. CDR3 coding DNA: TGTGCCAGCAGCCTCCGACAGGGGGGAAACACCATATATTTT.

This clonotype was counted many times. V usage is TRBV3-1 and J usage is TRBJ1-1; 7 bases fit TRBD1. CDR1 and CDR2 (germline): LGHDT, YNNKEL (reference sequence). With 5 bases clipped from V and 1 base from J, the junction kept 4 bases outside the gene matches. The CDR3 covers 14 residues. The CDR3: CASSWAGGNTEAFF. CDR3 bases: TGTGCCAGCAGCTGGGCAGGGGGGAACACTGAAGCTTTCTTT.

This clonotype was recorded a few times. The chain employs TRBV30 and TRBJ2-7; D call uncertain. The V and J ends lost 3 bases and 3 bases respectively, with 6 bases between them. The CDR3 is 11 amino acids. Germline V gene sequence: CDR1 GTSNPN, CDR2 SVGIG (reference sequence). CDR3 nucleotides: TGTGCCTGGAGGAAAATCTACGAGCAGTACTTC. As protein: CAWRKIYEQYF.